This TCR beta chain was sequenced in a study of cytomegalovirus exposure and HLA in healthy donors. The roughly 120-subject validation cohort, separate from the roughly 700-subject first cohort, included the donors. Note on this clone: Antigen: not known.

The CDR3 has 15 amino acids. Looked up from germline, CDR1 is SNHLY and CDR2 is FYNNEI. The V and J ends lost 2 bases and 0 bases respectively, with 10 bases between them. The data were produced by immunoSEQ multiplex PCR, yet TCRdb's version contains in-frame clones alone and is incomplete. This sample has around 170,000 clones; 85% occur once, and the top ten carry 15% to 20%. Findings and limits, study-wide: The authors listed around 150 TCR beta chains as cytomegalovirus-associated. The tendency of first-cohort TCR clusters to co-occur in the 120 validation repertoires was identified by a subsequent analysis.

The sequence was obtained from a man younger than 35 in good health and CMV-seropositive. The chain has TRBV2 and TRBJ1-1; D not resolved. The material sequenced was PBMCs. The CDR3 is CASSEWSGLNTEAFF. The CDR3 DNA is TGTGCCAGCAGTGAATGGTCCGGGTTGAACACTGAAGCTTTCTTT.